A single T cell receptor (beta chain) is shown here with its context. The antigen remains unidentified. Treatment in this sample: oral pan-JAK inhibitor, 5-10 mg twice daily. The source of the sample is a study of CD8+ T cells in alopecia areata. Findings and caveats of the study: Both scalp clonality and the expanded CD8+ clones among the top 100 showed a significant decrease with tofacitinib.

Germline assignment: CDR1 SQVTM and CDR2 ANQGSEA. CDR3 size: 17 residues. With V trimmed by 6 bases and J by 3 bases, 16 bases remained unmatched. RNA, once extracted, was reverse transcribed into cDNA for use as the sequencing template. The table came from immunoSEQ multiplex PCR; TCRdb's copy has only in-frame clones and leaves some out. The sample holds approximately 150,000 clones, 58% seen once. Sequences were derived from CD4+ T cells sorted from blood, sampled between weeks 55 and 65, from a patient treated with tofacitinib. The V gene is TRBV29-1, the J gene TRBJ2-2, with 7 bases fitting TRBD2. This receptor was obtained from a human donor with alopecia areata. In DNA form, the CDR3 reads TGCAGCGTCGGCGAGAGAGGGCTAGCGGACTACACCGGGGAGCTGTTTTTT. Encoded protein: CSVGERGLADYTGELFF.